This T cell receptor beta chain derives from a study of human T cells and chemical hapten exposure. Study in general: Among samples, TCR yields varied mainly because of small differences in pooled library volume.

Time point denoted: healthy volunteer bleed at 2 weeks. Extraction of total RNA was performed on unfractionated whole blood. Regarding the study as a whole: The number of TCRs over 1 in 1000 frequency stayed unchanged after DPC.

In the original processing: A per-sample median of about 96,000 TCRs was observed, with a range of about 23,224 to 690,600. TCRdb passed the RACE reads through MiXCR, listing each CDR3 protein once. TCRdb assigned the V and J calls; the authors' analysis was not used. The sample gives about 130,000 distinct CDR3 sequences, approximately 10% of which show up once; roughly 1.8% is in the top ten. In regard to this clonotype: Its antigen is not known.

The receptor's source is a male donor in good health. Some clones in this sample may be carry-over from other donors' samples. Material for sequencing was whole blood.

The CDR3 protein is CAIRTGGGQGRSEQYF. The CDR3 DNA is TGTGCCATACGCACGGGAGGAGGACAGGGCCGCTCCGAGCAGTACTTC. This chain links TRBV10-3 with TRBJ2-7, with D perhaps TRBD1 (8 bases). The V gene lost 9 bases and the J gene lost 6 bases, with 27 bases spanning the gap. Looked up from germline, CDR1 is ENHRY and CDR2 is SYGVKD. This CDR3 spans 16 amino acids.